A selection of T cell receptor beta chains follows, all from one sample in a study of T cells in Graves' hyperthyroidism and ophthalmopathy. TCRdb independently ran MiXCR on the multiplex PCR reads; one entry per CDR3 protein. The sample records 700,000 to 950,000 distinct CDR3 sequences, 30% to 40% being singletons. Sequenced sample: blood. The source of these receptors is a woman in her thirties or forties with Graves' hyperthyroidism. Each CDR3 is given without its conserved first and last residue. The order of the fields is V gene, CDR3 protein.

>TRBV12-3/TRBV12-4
AVAASSYNEQF
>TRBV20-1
SARDVRQGAGGAEKLF
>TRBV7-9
ASRPAMGAGSSYEQY
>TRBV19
ASIDRGSKTQY
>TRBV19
ASSIWDGGTYEQY
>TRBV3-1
ASSQGRSETQY
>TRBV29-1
SVKAGQGNEKLF
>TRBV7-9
ASSSGLAADTQY
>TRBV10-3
AISAGTQRELF
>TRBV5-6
ASSPNLNYGYT
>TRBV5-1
ASSSAGANGYT
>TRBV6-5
ASSYEGFTEAF
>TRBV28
ASSLRAGWKPEAF
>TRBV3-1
ASSQVAGPGGGYT
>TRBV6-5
ASSDQTNYSGYT
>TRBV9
ASSQDRGPGAPLH
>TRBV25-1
ASSARPLNNQPQH
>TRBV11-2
ASAWNTGELV
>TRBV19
AWAHEQGAGGYT
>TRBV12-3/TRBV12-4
ASSPGRGTPYEQY
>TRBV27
ASSPKTGSGYGYT
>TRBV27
ASSLSAAGPGLIETQY
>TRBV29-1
SPTGTGLLNEQY
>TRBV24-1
ATSDLKGLQETQY
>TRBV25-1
ASSEYPAQETQY
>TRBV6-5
ASSSGGDPFALH
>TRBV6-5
ASSGLRLLPYEQY
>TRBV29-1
SVDWGGELF
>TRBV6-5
ASSPSTGGSPLH
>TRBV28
ASSSGQKDYGYT
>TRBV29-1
SVVDRNTEAF
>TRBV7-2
ASSPELGAGWNYGYT
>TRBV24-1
ATSPGTRSYEQY
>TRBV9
ASSVGGEWNTEAF
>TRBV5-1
ASSLTGRGSTGELF
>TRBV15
ATSQPKPLTSPQRWNGYT
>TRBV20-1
SARASGSEQY
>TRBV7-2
ASSFQGTIGGRDGYT
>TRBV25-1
ASSARGRVEEKLF
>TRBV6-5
ASSYPSLGLNTGELF
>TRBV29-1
SVEERANEKLF
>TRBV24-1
ASSLIQLAYEQY
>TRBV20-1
SAPVGGVGETQY
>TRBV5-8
ASSYIQENSPLH
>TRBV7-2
ASSPTDSNTEAF
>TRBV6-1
ASRPGQGTNEKLF
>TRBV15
ATRPGKGASTDTQY
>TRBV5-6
ASSLRGRGRKETQY
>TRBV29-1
SVDGSGDRDGYT
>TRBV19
ASSIQGPTYNSPLH
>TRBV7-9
ASSRTGADTGELF
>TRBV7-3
ASSPYGGHTEAF
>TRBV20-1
SALDWGETQY
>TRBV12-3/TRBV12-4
ASSLWDTYT
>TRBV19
ASSPGTGGEQY
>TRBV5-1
ASSQETGGYTGELF
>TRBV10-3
ASNLGGTGEKLF
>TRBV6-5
ASSEGRTLTYEQY
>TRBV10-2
VARSVGYEQY